This TCR beta chain was recorded in a study of blood T cell repertoires in COVID-19 (dated by TCRdb to about 2020). In the study overall: The collaborator samples originated in the United States, Italy and Spain and spanned the acute and convalescent phases of COVID-19. The prospective study material was composed of cDNA or gDNA derived from T cells, B-cell-depleted T cells, or PBMCs. Deeply sampled blood TCRbeta repertoires from subjects exposed to, actively infected with, or recovered from COVID-19 were included in the dataset. The repertoires were made available in a free public database intended to serve as a resource for research on the immune response to SARS-CoV-2. Samples were obtained from the ongoing ImmuneRACE study (first 160 participants) and from 1,254 subjects provided by 6 global collaborators. Sample metadata almost always included a de-identified subject ID, COVID-19 status, age in years and sex. Where available, HLA class I and class II types were obtained from metadata supplied by the sample provider rather than from assay-based typing. Paper-wide results and their limitations: The quantity of clinical and demographic metadata differed by source and by participant and was supplied without curation.

TCRbeta CDR3 regions were amplified from genomic DNA using the immunoSEQ Assay, a bias-controlled multiplex PCR. Turning to the authors' computational methods: The number of nucleated cells in each sample was estimated by amplification of reference gene primers within the assay. To quantify the absolute abundance of each unique TCRbeta CDR3 rearrangement, sequence reads were collapsed and filtered. For each sample, productive Simpson clonality was calculated as the square root of Simpson's diversity index over productive rearrangements. TCRdb carries this immuneACCESS record with in-frame sequences only. Its versions omit some clonotypes, under half of them owing to an unresolved V gene in the studies checked, with the rest unexplained. V and J calls and clone size are given by that table; D and trimming were obtained from the DNA. Recorded for this sample are some 150,000 clones; approximately 90% of them occurred a single time. In total, the top ten clones hold approximately 11% of the sample.

For this clone: No antigen is known for it. Base qualities are missing; no much larger clone stands one base away.

For this chain, trimming is 5 bases at the V end and 4 bases at the J end, and the number of junction bases without a gene match is 14. The germline V gene encodes CDR1 GTSNPN and CDR2 SVGIG (reference sequence). From its cysteine to its phenylalanine, the CDR3 spans 16 amino acids. The entry retains the CDR3 DNA only, 48 bases that are in frame from base 1. Collaborating institutions collected whole blood in K2EDTA tubes following their own protocols. For TCRbeta analysis, collaborator samples were shipped as frozen whole blood, as isolated PBMCs, or as DNA extracted from either sample type. This TCR was recovered from an elderly woman with acute or convalescent COVID-19. The chain employs TRBV30 and TRBJ1-2, and TRBD1 aligns with 9 junction nucleotides. Sequencing used peripheral blood. The DNA reads as follows: TGTGCCTGGGACAGGGGGGGAAACCGTCCTCTCTATGGCTACACCTTC. Its coded protein is CAWDRGGNRPLYGYTF.